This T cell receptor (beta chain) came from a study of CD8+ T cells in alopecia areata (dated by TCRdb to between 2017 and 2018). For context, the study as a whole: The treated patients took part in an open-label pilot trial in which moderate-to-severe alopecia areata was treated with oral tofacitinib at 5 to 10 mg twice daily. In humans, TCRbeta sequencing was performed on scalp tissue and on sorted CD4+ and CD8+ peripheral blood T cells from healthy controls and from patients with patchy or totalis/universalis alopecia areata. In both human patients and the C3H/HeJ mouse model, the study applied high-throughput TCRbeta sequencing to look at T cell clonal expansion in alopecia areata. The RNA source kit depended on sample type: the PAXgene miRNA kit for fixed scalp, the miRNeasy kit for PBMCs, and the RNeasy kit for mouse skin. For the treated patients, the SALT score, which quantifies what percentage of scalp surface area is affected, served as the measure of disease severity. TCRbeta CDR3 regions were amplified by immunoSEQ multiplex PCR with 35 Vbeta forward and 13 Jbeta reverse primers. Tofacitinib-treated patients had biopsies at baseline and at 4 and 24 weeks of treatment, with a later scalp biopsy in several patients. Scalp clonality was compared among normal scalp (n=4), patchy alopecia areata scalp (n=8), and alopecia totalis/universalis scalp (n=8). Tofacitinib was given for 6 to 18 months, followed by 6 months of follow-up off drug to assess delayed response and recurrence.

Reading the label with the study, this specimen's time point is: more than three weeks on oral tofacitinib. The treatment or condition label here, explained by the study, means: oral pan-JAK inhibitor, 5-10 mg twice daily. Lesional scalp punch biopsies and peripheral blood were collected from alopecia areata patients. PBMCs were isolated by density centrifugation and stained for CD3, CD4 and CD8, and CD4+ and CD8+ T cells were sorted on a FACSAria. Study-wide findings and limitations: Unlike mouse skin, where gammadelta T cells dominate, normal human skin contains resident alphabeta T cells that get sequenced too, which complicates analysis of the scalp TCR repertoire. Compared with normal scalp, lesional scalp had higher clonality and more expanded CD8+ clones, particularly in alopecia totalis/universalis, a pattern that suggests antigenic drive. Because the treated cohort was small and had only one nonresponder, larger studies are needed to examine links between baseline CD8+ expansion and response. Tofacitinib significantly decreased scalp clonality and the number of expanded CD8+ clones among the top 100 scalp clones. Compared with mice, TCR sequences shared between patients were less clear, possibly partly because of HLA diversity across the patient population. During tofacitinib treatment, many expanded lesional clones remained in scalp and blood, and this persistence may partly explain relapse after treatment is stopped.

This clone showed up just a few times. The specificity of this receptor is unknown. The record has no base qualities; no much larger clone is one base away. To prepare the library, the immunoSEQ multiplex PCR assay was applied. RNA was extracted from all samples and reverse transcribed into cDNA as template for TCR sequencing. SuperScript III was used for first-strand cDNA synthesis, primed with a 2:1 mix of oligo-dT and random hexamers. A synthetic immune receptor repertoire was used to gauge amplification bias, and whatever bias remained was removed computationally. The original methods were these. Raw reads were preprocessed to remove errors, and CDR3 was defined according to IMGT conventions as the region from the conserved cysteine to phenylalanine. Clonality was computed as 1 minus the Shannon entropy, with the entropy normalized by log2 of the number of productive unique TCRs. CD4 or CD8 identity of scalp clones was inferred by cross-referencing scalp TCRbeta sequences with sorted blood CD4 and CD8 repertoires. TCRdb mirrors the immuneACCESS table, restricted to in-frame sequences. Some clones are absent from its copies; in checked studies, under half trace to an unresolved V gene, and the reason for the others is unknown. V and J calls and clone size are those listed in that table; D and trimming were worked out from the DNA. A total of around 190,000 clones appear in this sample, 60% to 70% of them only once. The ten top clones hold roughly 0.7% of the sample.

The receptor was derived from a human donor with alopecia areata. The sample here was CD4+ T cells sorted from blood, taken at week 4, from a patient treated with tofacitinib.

The CDR3 loop reads CASTSPKEETQYF. The sequence in DNA is TGTGCCAGCACCTCACCCAAGGAAGAGACCCAGTACTTC. The chain joins TRBV7-2 to TRBJ2-5; a confident D gene designation cannot be given. There are 13 amino acids in the CDR3, from cysteine to phenylalanine inclusive. Just the 39-base CDR3 DNA is kept, in frame starting at base 1. V is shortened by 7 bases, J by 3 bases, and the region joining them spans 12 bases. Sequences SGHTA (CDR1) and FQGNSA (CDR2) are obtained from the germline V gene.